The clone carrying this T cell receptor beta chain was seen repeatedly, ten times or more. This entry is derived from a study of T cells in Graves' hyperthyroidism and ophthalmopathy. Authors of the study amplified TCR beta CDR3 regions from RNA transcripts. The HTBI primer set drove a first-round RT-PCR of the TCR CDR3. In TCRdb, the multiplex PCR reads were re-called with MiXCR into one record per CDR3 protein. The profile shows around 250,000 distinct CDR3 sequences, 13% to 15% of them singletons. V was trimmed by 3 bases and J by 6 bases, leaving 11 bases between them. The CDR3 is 13 amino acids. The germline CDR1 and CDR2 sequences are SEHNR and FQNEAQ (reference sequence).

This sequence was found in a woman in her thirties or forties with Graves' hyperthyroidism that later progressed to Graves' ophthalmopathy. The sequenced sample was blood. The V and J genes are TRBV7-9 and TRBJ1-1, with D tentatively TRBD1 (5 bases). This chain's CDR3 is CASSLRVGAEAFF. The CDR3 bases are TGTGCCAGCAGCTTGAGAGTAGGGGCTGAAGCTTTCTTT.